The T cell receptor beta chain described here comes from a study of glioma-infiltrating T cells. Whole-study results and caveats: Gliomas, especially low-grade, showed above-expected tissue-blood divergence; non-neoplastic patients showed below. Tissue and blood shared very few CDR3 sequences.

V was shortened by 1 base and J by 9 bases, with 10 bases between the two germline ends. The CDR3 spans 12 residues. Germline values: CDR1 SGHTA, CDR2 FQGNSA. Worth noting for this clonotype: The antigen is unknown. A much bigger clone sits one base away, suggesting this may be a read error.

The iRepertoire nested amplicon-rescue multiplex PCR amplified TCR alpha and beta CDR3s from RNA. Input was roughly 100-450 ng of tissue mRNA or PBMC total RNA. MiXCR, run by TCRdb on the multiplex PCR reads, gives a single entry per CDR3 protein. The data contain over 100,000 distinct CDR3 sequences, less than 30% of them singletons. The clonotype originates from a human donor with low-grade glioma or glioblastoma, undergoing nonglioma brain surgery, or in good health (not recorded which). The rearrangement joins TRBV7-2 to TRBJ2-7; tentative D call: TRBD2 (5 bases). Specimen: glioma tissue, nonneoplastic brain tissue, or PBMCs (not recorded which). CDR3 DNA: TGTGCCAGCAGCTTAGAAGCGCGGGCGCAGTACTTC. It is translated as CASSLEARAQYF. The whole variable domain, filled in from reference TRBV7-2 and TRBJ2-7, reads GAGVSQSPSNKVTEKGKDVELRCDPISGHTALYWYRQSLGQGLEFLIYFQGNSAPDKSGLPSDRFSAERTGGSVSTLTIQRTQQEDSAVYLCASSLEARAQYFGPGTRLTVT.